The count of the clone carrying this T cell receptor (beta chain) is one. Germline CDR1 is MNHNY and CDR2 is SVGAGI (reference sequence). The J segment lost 1 base and the V segment lost 10 bases, leaving 12 bases of the junction unmatched. CDR3 length: 15 residues. There were only Caucasian adults among the donors, and all lived in Nashville, Tennessee. This sample was taken from a study of shared clonotypes between healthy human individuals. Study-wide background: For every donor, three CD4 naive, three CD4 memory, two CD8 naive and one CD8 memory plates were used.

The input for sorted-subset replicate PCRs was approximately 210 ng DNA, tens of thousands of T cell genomes. The repertoire was sequenced with immunoSEQ multiplex PCR; TCRdb's copy has only in-frame clones and lacks some. The data contain about 2 million clones, 95% of them singletons. The source material was naive CD4+ T cells sorted from blood. Subset of the sample: CD45RA+ positively selected. The clonotype comes from a man aged 18 to 29 in good health. The rearrangement uses TRBV6-6 and TRBJ1-1; 7 bases line up with TRBD1. For the CDR3, the DNA is TGTGCCACAGAGAAAAGACAGGGAGGGAACACTGAAGCTTTCTTT. It is translated as CATEKRQGGNTEAFF.